This T cell receptor (beta chain) was obtained from a study of blood T cell repertoires in COVID-19. Trimming cost V 2 bases and J 6 bases, with 15 bases left between them. CDR1 SGHAT and CDR2 FQNNGV come from the germline V gene. CDR3 length equals 15 residues. The method was immunoSEQ multiplex PCR; TCRdb's version includes in-frame clones alone and lacks a portion of them. The data contain roughly 150,000 clones, around 80% of them singletons. The rearrangement uses TRBV11-2 and TRBJ2-3, with a possible D match to TRBD2 (6 bases). The sample was peripheral blood. The TCR sequence derives from a woman aged 45-59 years with acute or convalescent COVID-19. CDR3 nucleotides: TGTGCCAGCAGCTTACAACGGGCGGGGACTGATACGCAGTATTTT. It specifies CASSLQRAGTDTQYF.